This T cell receptor (beta chain) was retrieved from a study of cytomegalovirus exposure and HLA in healthy donors (TCRdb year 2017). In the study overall: An earlier analysis of approximately 600 of the donors reported more than 250 Gb of sequence data and 100 million to 130 million unique TCR beta sequences from about 179 million T cells. About 300 gigabases of sequencing data and approximately 80 million unique TCR sequences were included in an early release covering 500 to 750 HLA-typed donors. The genetic ancestry cluster associated with self-reported Caucasian donors included about 84% of the roughly 380 genotyped donors. The aim of the study was to test whether cataloging public T cell receptors could identify signatures of past pathogen exposure. Using immunosequencing, the study profiled T cell repertoires from around 680 subjects and related those repertoires to cytomegalovirus serostatus. Along with the approximately 650-subject first cohort, a separate validation cohort of roughly 110 different subjects was used. To predict cytomegalovirus infection status, the study combined high-throughput TCR immunosequencing, statistical association of individual TCRs with disease status, and machine learning. A later analysis re-analyzed previously published TCR beta repertoires from approximately 700 donors and added high-resolution HLA genotyping to study TCR occurrence patterns. Rather than drawing on any new phenotypic data, the later analysis identified candidate immune exposures from TCR beta sequences and the way those sequences occurred across donors. An earlier analysis of 450 to 750 of the donors used high-throughput TCR beta sequencing to judge whether each TCR beta V gene segment behaved as functional or pseudogenic. Donor age, sex, ethnicity and CMV serostatus were collected together with the repertoire data. In a later genetic analysis, genome-wide SNP genotypes for about 55% of the roughly 670 donors were used, and that subset was treated as a discovery cohort. Every repertoire in the discovery cohort had been generated on one and the same sequencing platform. Both class I and class II loci were covered by HLA typing, at four-digit resolution. The number of typed donors differed by locus: about 620-640 for A, B, C, DRB1 and DQB1; approximately 530 for DQA1; some 610 for DPA1; and approximately 450 for DPB1. Several DR-DQ haplotypes were handled as single units for association and clustering because linkage in the cohort was strong. On average, roughly 200,000 unique TCR beta nucleotide sequences were sequenced per donor among some 420 genotyped donors of the cohort, with 15% to 20% of those sequences being non-productive.

Notes on this clone: Its specific antigen is unknown.

In total, around 600 healthy bone marrow donors made up the cohort. At the time of sampling, all cohort members were nominally healthy, though unrecorded immune exposures were likely present. The donor tested CMV seronegative and was one of the 352 seronegative cohort members. Each donor provided a peripheral blood sample, and peripheral blood mononuclear cells were used for TCR beta sequencing. The Qiagen DNeasy Blood Extraction Kit was used to extract genomic DNA from the blood cell samples. The CDR3 sequence holds 13 residues, the cysteine and phenylalanine included. The read is trimmed to its CDR3 DNA, 39 bases read in frame from base 1. Trimming removed 4 bases from V and 5 bases from J, leaving 9 bases between the germline ends. CDR1 and CDR2 were assigned from the germline V gene as SGHTA and FQGTGA. The library was prepared using the immunoSEQ multiplex PCR assay. A mixture of 60 forward primers for TCR Vbeta segments and 13 reverse primers for TCR Jbeta segments was used in the multiplex PCR. The CDR3 region of rearranged TCR beta genes was amplified from genomic DNA with a multiplex PCR assay. On the Illumina HiSeq System, the amplified TCR beta libraries were sequenced as 87-base-pair reads. The paper's data handling went like this. A later analysis counted approximately 84 million unique TCR beta chains across the 550 to 700 repertoires, and around 9.9 million of these chains were shared by at least two donors. Raw reads were error-corrected and collapsed into unique sequences by a nearest-neighbor algorithm in which closely related sequences were merged to remove PCR and sequencing errors. Alignment of CDR3 sequences to IMGT reference sequences was used to assign V, D and J gene segments. For a sequence to be retained, a match of at least six nucleotides was required to both a V gene segment and a J gene segment. Rearrangements were called productive when the CDR3 lacked stop codons and stayed in frame with V and J; all others were non-productive. Following IMGT convention, CDR3 was defined as the stretch from the second conserved V-encoded cysteine up to the conserved J-encoded phenylalanine. In an earlier analysis of around 540 of the donors, sequences lacking an unambiguous match to a single V gene segment were excluded. In an earlier analysis of almost 600 of the donors, a V segment was called functional when productive rearrangements were above 56.7%, and segregating when the standard deviation between donors exceeded 5%. A statistical classification framework was built for diagnosing cytomegalovirus status from the catalog of TCR beta chain sequences. In a later analysis, TCR nucleotide sequences were compared against IMGT/GENE-DB human TR gene sequences so that V and J genes could be assigned. Using the TCRdist pipeline, a later analysis assigned CDR3 sequences along with most-parsimonious VDJ recombination scenarios. A later analysis defined each TCR beta chain by its CDR3 amino acid sequence plus V-gene family, and excluded reads lacking a unique V-gene family. A later analysis removed over 500 highly shared, low-generation-probability nucleotide sequences to deal with suspected cross-contamination and a sequencing artifact. In a later analysis, a clonal expansion index for each public chain was calculated from normalized within-repertoire ranks of inferred template counts. Generation probabilities in a later analysis came from a VDJ recombination model fitted to out-of-frame rearrangements, and those results were checked against IGoR. In a later analysis, TCR-TCR, TCR-HLA and TCR-CMV co-occurrence was scored with hypergeometric tests, and a repertoire-size bias correction was applied to TCR pairs. False discovery rates were estimated in a later analysis by permuting HLA or CMV assignments 20 times. In a later analysis, co-occurring TCRs were grouped using DBSCAN, and TCRdist sequence similarity was added for clustering within HLA-allele-positive subsets. Repertoires with fewer than 30,000 or more than 120,000 public chains, plus five repertoires with anomalous nucleotide sharing, were excluded from co-occurrence clustering. TCRdb stores this immuneACCESS table with in-frame sequences only. Part of the clones is absent; in the studies checked, under half of the shortfall reflects unresolved V genes, and no reason is known for the rest. The D gene and trimming were derived from the DNA, and the V and J assignments and clone size from that table. This sample's table lists over 100,000 clones. The top ten hold approximately 1.6% of the sample.

Findings and caveats that apply to the study as a whole: In a later genetic analysis, fewer N-insertions in productive TCRs were reported among donors in an Asian-associated ancestry cluster than the roughly 670-donor mean. A later analysis associated 17,000 or so TCR beta sequences with specific HLA alleles at a false discovery rate of 0.05. In a later analysis, most CMV-associated TCR beta chains were found to appear HLA-restricted, with HLA associations seemingly driven largely by CMV exposure. The earlier analysis of 587 of the donors excluded approximately 15 rarely observed V segments, including chromosome 9 orphons, because counts were too low. Most TCR sequences were observed very rarely across donors, whereas some public TCRs were present in many individuals. The authors suggested that the approach could potentially be extended to other disease states and immunological phenotypes. Linkage disequilibrium might explain the correlated functional status among segregating V segments, but an unknown experimental factor could not be excluded. In a later analysis, the rate of TCR association differed among HLA loci, with DRB1 alleles having the most associated TCRs and HLA-C alleles having the fewest. In vitro tests confirmed that three of the cytomegalovirus-associated TCR beta chains recognize cytomegalovirus antigens. Immune exposure information for the cohort was limited to CMV serostatus. The study gave a list of under 200 TCR beta chains associated with cytomegalovirus. Because HLA typing was missing for some donors at each locus, association tests included only the typed subset. In an earlier analysis of some 540 of the donors, most TCR beta V segments appeared in productive rearrangements about 87% or about 30% of the time, broadly matching IMGT annotations. Some IMGT-functional V segments, including TRBV6-2 and TRBV6-3, could not be told apart with the 87-base-pair reads, so those segments were excluded. A further reported finding was that TCR beta sequences accurately predicted the HLA-A and HLA-B alleles for most subjects in the first cohort. Compared with equally common non-associated chains, HLA-associated TCR beta chains in a later analysis were more clonally expanded and had lower generation probabilities. Several of the top co-occurrence clusters appeared to be linked to parvovirus B19, influenza, CMV and Epstein-Barr virus, according to a later analysis. V-gene and J-gene trimming of TCR beta chains was associated with a missense DCLRE1C variant in a later genetic analysis, and the association was replicated in an independent cohort. Roughly uniform sequencing depth across donors was assumed in presence/absence analyses, although this assumption may not hold. In both the original and validation cohorts, the classifier was reported to diagnose cytomegalovirus status with high specificity and sensitivity. A cluster of highly shared sequence variants was judged likely to represent a technical artifact of the sequencing pipeline. In this cohort, only TCR beta chains were sequenced, and detectable features were limited by the absence of alpha or paired-chain data. When HLA alleles, especially DR and DQ, strongly co-occurred, TCR associations were difficult to assign to individual alleles.

The rearranged segments are TRBV7-3 and TRBJ2-1; TRBD2 could be the D gene, as 6 bases match. Source material: PBMCs. The receptor was isolated from a young man in good health and CMV-seronegative. The CDR3 here reads CASSSGLHNEQFF. The nucleotide sequence is given as TGTGCCAGCAGCTCGGGACTCCACAATGAGCAGTTCTTC. With the portions outside the CDR3 filled from the reference TRBV7-3 and TRBJ2-1 genes, the complete variable region becomes GAGVSQTPSNKVTEKGKYVELRCDPISGHTALYWYRQSLGQGPEFLIYFQGTGAADDSGLPNDRFFAVRPEGSVSTLKIQRTERGDSAVYLCASSSGLHNEQFFGPGTRLTVL.